The T cell receptor beta chain under discussion was sequenced for a study of blood T cell repertoires in COVID-19. Background on the study: The origin of the acute and convalescent COVID-19 samples was the United States, Italy and Spain. Nucleic acid was either cDNA or gDNA, and it came from T cells, B-cell-depleted T cells, or PBMCs.

As originally analysed: Reference gene primers were amplified, and this amplification served to estimate nucleated cell counts. Sequenced by immunoSEQ multiplex PCR; TCRdb stores in-frame clones only, minus some. Clone size and V and J calls were adopted from that table, with D and trimming inferred from the DNA. The sample holds approximately 210,000 clones, around 85% seen once. Germline lookup yields CDR1 SGHAT and CDR2 FQNNGV. The trim removed 5 bases at V and 4 bases at J, leaving 7 bases unmatched. This CDR3 spans 14 amino acids. Sample: peripheral blood. This clonotype was obtained from a woman in her 70s with acute or convalescent COVID-19. The genes are TRBV11-2 and TRBJ2-5; 7 bases line up with TRBD1. The CDR3 spells CASSPGQWAETQYF. For the CDR3, the DNA is TGTGCCAGCAGCCCGGGACAGTGGGCAGAGACCCAGTACTTC.